The 6 T cell receptor beta chains reported below all come from one sample, sequenced in a study of blood T cell repertoires in COVID-19. Assay used: immunoSEQ multiplex PCR; TCRdb lists only in-frame clones, some missing. The sample carries about 27,000 clones, 65% to 90% recorded once. The sequenced material came from peripheral blood. The receptors come from a man aged 70 or older with active COVID-19.

This chain connects TRBV21-1 to TRBJ1-4. TRBV21-1 has pseudogene status. The CDR3 extends over 15 amino acids. CDR3: CASSKDGGPNEKLFF. CDR3 bases: TGTGCCAGCAGCAAAGATGGCGGCCCTAATGAAAAACTGTTTTTT.

This sequence joins TRBV7-9 and TRBJ1-1; TRBD1 aligns across 7 bases. V lost 1 base, J lost 11 bases, and 7 bases stayed unmatched. The germline gives CDR1 SEHNR, CDR2 FQNEAQ (reference sequence). This CDR3 is built from 13 residues. The CDR3 reads CASSLEGGRQAFF. The CDR3 nucleotides are TGTGCCAGCAGCTTAGAAGGGGGCAGGCAGGCTTTCTTT. Full variable domain (outside the CDR3, taken from reference TRBV7-9 and TRBJ1-1): DTGVSQNPRHKITKRGQNVTFRCDPISEHNRLYWYRQTLGQGPEFLTYFQNEAQLEKSRLLSDRFSAERPKGSFSTLEIQRTEQGDSAMYLCASSLEGGRQAFFGQGTRLTVV.

The chain couples TRBV7-1 to TRBJ2-6, with a possible D match to TRBD1 (5 bases). TRBV7-1 is recorded as an ORF, its role being uncertain. The CDR3 is made up of 18 amino acids. The V end was cut by 5 bases, the J end by 6 bases, with 23 bases between. CDR3 DNA: TGTGCCAGCAGCGTACGCGACACGAGGACAAAGTCGGCCAACGTCCTGACTTTC. Its translation is CASSVRDTRTKSANVLTF.

This chain connects TRBV6-5 to TRBJ1-4, with 9 bases lining up with TRBD1. The CDR3 is 15 amino acids. V shed 6 bases, J shed 0 bases, and the junction held 2 bases outside the gene matches. Germline V gene data show CDR1 as MNHEY and CDR2 as SVGAGI. Here the CDR3 reads CASRDRGSTNEKLFF. CDR3 nucleotide sequence: TGTGCCAGCAGGGACAGGGGTTCAACTAATGAAAAACTGTTTTTT.

The V call is TRBV5-4, the J call TRBJ1-3; 7 positions match TRBD1. Trimming removed 0 bases from V and 1 base from J; junction bases left unmatched: 4. The germline gives CDR1 SGHNT, CDR2 YYREEE (reference sequence). The CDR3 consists of 16 residues. The CDR3: CASSLARGQSGNTIYF. The CDR3 DNA follows: TGTGCCAGCAGCTTGGCCCGGGGACAGTCTGGAAACACCATATATTTT.

This clone was seen just once. This chain uses TRBV11-3 with TRBJ2-7; no definite D call. Germline V gives CDR1 SGHNT, CDR2 YENEEA. The CDR3 runs to 12 residues. V lost 5 bases to trimming and J lost 7 bases, with 12 bases between them. CDR3 in amino acids: CASSPRGAEQYF. DNA for the CDR3: TGTGCCAGCAGCCCCCGCGGCGCTGAGCAGTACTTC. The entire variable domain, with the rest obtained from reference TRBV11-3 and TRBJ2-7, is as follows: EAGVVQSPRYKIIEKKQPVAFWCNPISGHNTLYWYLQNLGQGPELLIRYENEEAVDDSQLPKDRFSAERLKGVDSTLKIQPAELGDSAVYLCASSPRGAEQYFGPGTRLTVT.